The 2 T cell receptor beta chains given below trace back to one sample, sequenced in a study of blood T cell repertoires in COVID-19. TCRdb's table, derived via immunoSEQ multiplex PCR, lists solely in-frame clones and lacks some. This table holds over 300,000 clones, approximately 85% found once. The sequencing sample was made of peripheral blood. These receptors were obtained from a human donor in a cohort sampled during active COVID-19.

The rearrangement links TRBV6-5 to TRBJ2-5, with TRBD1 matching 7 bases. J gave up 3 bases and V 6 bases, and 7 bases lay outside the gene matches. The germline CDR1 and CDR2 sequences are MNHEY and SVGAGI. The CDR3 extends over 14 amino acids. The CDR3 sequence: CASRSGQFKETQYF. The CDR3 DNA reads TGTGCCAGCAGATCGGGACAGTTTAAAGAGACCCAGTACTTC.

The rearrangement joins TRBV6-5 to TRBJ2-7; TRBD1 might be the D (6 bases). Trimming pared 6 bases from V and 3 bases from J, leaving 15 bases between. Germline values: CDR1 MNHEY, CDR2 SVGAGI. This CDR3 has 14 residues. CDR3 bases: TGTGCCAGCAGCCCCTACAGGGCAGGCTACGAGCAGTACTTC. The encoded protein is CASSPYRAGYEQYF.